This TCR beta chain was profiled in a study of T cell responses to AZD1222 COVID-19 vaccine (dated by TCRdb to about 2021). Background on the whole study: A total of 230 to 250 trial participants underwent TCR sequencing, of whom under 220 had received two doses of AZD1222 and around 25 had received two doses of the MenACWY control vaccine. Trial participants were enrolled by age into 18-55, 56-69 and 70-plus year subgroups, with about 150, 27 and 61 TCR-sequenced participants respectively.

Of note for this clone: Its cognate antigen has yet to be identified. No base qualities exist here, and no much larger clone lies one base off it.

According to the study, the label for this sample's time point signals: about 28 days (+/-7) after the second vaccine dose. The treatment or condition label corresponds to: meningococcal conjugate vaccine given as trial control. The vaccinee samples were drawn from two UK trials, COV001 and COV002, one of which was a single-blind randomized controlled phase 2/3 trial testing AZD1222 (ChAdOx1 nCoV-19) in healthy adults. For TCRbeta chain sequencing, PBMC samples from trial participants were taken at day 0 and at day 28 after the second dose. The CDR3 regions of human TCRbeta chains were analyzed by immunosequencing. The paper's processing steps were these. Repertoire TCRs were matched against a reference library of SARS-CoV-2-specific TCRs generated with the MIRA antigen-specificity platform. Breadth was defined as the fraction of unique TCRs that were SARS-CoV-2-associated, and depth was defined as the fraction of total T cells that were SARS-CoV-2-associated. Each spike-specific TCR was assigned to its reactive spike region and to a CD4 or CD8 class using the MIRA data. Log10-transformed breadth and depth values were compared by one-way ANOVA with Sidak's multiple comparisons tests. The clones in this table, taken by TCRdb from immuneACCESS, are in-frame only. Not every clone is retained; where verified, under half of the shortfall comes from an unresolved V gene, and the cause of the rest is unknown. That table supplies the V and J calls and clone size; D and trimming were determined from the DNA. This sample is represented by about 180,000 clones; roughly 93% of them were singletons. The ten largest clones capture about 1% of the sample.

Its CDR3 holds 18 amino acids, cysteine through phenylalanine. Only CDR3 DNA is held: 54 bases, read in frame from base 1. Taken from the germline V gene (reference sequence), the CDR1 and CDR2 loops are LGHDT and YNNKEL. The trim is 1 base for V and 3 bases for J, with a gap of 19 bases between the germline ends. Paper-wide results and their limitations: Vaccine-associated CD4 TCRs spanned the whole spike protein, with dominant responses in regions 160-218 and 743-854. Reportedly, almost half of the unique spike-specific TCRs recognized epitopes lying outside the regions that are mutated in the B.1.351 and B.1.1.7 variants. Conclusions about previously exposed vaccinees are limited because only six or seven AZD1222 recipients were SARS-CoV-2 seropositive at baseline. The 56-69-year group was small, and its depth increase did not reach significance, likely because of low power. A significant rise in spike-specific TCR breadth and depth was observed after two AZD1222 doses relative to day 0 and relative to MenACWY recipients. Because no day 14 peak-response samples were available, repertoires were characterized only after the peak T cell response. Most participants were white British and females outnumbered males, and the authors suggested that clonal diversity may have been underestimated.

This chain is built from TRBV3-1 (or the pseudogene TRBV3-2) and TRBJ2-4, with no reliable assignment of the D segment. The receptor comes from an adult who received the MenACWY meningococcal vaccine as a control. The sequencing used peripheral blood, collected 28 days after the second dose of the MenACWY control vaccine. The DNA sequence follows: TGTGCCAGCAGCCAAGTTTCAGGTTTTGGTGGGGACAAAAACATTCAGTACTTC. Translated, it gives CASSQVSGFGGDKNIQYF.